This T cell receptor beta chain was sequenced in a study of T cell repertoires in cytomegalovirus infection. Study-level information: Recently identified HLA-C-restricted CMV epitopes were among the peptides used. It can be stated that public TCR beta signatures indicated CMV infection as well as a matching HLA type.

One entry per CDR3 protein results from TCRdb running MiXCR on the reads. The table lists around 85,000 distinct CDR3 sequences, under 55% of them singletons. Whole-study results and caveats: Cumulative frequency (of public TCR beta family members) identified carriers of CMV plus the relevant HLA. What dominated the ex vivo response were HLA-C-restricted CMV-specific TCR beta clonotypes.

With respect to this clonotype: Its specificity is not known.

The CDR3 has 13 amino acids. Germline lookup yields CDR1 SGHAT and CDR2 FQNNGV. V was cut by 6 bases and J by 7 bases, with 15 bases left in between. Material: CD8+ T cells from cultured PBMCs, obtained from culture after CMV antigen stimulation. This chain joins TRBV11-2 and TRBJ1-2; D is ambiguous. The TCR sequence derives from a human donor in good health (CMV status not recorded). Some clones in this sample may be carry-over from other donors' samples. CDR3 bases: TGTGCCAGCAGTTATAGACCTAATGGTGGCTACACCTTC. It yields the protein CASSYRPNGGYTF.